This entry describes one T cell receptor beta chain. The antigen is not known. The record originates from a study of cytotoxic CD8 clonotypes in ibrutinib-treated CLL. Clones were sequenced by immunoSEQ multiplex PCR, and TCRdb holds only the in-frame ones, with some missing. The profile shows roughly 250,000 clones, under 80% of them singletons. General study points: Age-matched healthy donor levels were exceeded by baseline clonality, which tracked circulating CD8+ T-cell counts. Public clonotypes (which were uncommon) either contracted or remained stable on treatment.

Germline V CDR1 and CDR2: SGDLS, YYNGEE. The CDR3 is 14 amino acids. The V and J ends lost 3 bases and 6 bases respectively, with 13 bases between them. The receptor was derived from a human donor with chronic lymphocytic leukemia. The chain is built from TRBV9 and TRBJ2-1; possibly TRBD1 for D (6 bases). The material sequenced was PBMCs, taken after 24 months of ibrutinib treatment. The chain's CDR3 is CASSGSGQINEQFF. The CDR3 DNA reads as TGTGCCAGCAGCGGGTCAGGACAGATCAATGAGCAGTTCTTC.